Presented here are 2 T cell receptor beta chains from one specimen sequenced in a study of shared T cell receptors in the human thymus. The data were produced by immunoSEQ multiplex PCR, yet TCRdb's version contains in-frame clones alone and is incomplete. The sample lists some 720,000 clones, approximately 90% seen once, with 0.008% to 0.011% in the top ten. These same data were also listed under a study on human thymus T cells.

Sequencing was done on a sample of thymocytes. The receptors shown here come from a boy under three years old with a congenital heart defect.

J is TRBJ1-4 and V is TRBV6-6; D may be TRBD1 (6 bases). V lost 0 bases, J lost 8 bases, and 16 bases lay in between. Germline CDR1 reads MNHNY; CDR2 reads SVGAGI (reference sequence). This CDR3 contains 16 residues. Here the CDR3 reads CASSYSGAGAYEKLFF. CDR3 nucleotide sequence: TGTGCCAGCAGTTACTCGGGGGCAGGGGCCTACGAAAAACTGTTTTTT.

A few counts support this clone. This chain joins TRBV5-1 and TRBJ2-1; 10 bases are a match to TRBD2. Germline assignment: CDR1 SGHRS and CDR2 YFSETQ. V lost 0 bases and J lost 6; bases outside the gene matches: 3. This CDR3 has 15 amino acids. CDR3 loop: CASSLASGSCNEQFF. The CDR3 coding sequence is TGCGCCAGCAGCTTGGCTAGCGGGAGCTGCAATGAGCAGTTCTTC.